The 21 T cell receptor beta chains listed next were all sequenced from one sample in a study of blood T cell repertoires in COVID-19. The method was immunoSEQ multiplex PCR; TCRdb's version includes in-frame clones alone and lacks a portion of them. The sample yields about 160,000 clones, approximately 79% seen once. Sequencing was done on a sample of peripheral blood. Source of these receptors: a woman aged 40 to 49 with COVID-19, enrolled during active disease.

This chain uses TRBV14 with TRBJ2-5; D gene unclear. There are 13 residues in the CDR3. The V and J ends lost 1 base and 7 bases respectively, with 10 bases between them. In germline, CDR1 is SGHDN, CDR2 FVKESK. The CDR3 region has the DNA TGTGCCAGCAGCCAAGCGGTAATCGGGACCCAGTACTTC. Translated: CASSQAVIGTQYF.

The rearrangement joins TRBV2 to TRBJ2-7; a possible D gene is TRBD1 (5 bases). Germline assignment: CDR1 SNHLY and CDR2 FYNNEI. V dropped 8 bases and J dropped 0 bases, with 17 bases sitting between them. This CDR3 is built from 15 residues. CDR3: CASGRQPQFSYEQYV. The CDR3 coding sequence is TGTGCCAGCGGTCGACAGCCACAATTCTCCTACGAGCAGTACGTC.

The genes are TRBV27 and TRBJ2-1, with 9 nucleotides matching TRBD2. Germline assignment: CDR1 MNHEY and CDR2 SMNVEV (reference sequence). J gave up 0 bases and V 4 bases, and 4 bases lay outside the gene matches. The CDR3 totals 16 residues. The DNA of the CDR3 is TGTGCCAGCAGTTCGGGACTAGCAAGCTCCTACAATGAGCAGTTCTTC. The encoded protein is CASSSGLASSYNEQFF.

V gene TRBV19 combines with J gene TRBJ1-1; TRBD1 agrees at 7 bases. Trimming cost V 1 base and J 0 bases; bases outside gene matches: 5. CDR1 and CDR2 (germline): LNHDA, SQIVND (reference sequence). The CDR3 is 16 residues long. CDR3 DNA: TGTGCCAGTAGTATAGGAGGACAGGCCATGAACACTGAAGCTTTCTTT. It codes for CASSIGGQAMNTEAFF. Full variable domain (rest looked up from reference TRBV19 and TRBJ1-1): DGGITQSPKYLFRKEGQNVTLSCEQNLNHDAMYWYRQDPGQGLRLIYYSQIVNDFQKGDIAEGYSVSREKKESFPLTVTSAQKNPTAFYLCASSIGGQAMNTEAFFGQGTRLTVV.

V gene TRBV3-1 (or the pseudogene TRBV3-2) combines with J gene TRBJ2-2; TRBD1 matches at 8 bases. The CDR3 is 15 amino acids. After removal of 2 bases from V and 3 bases from J, the junction contained 2 bases not matched to a gene. CDR1 is LGHDT, CDR2 YNNKEL, per germline (reference sequence). The CDR3 DNA reads as TGTGCCAGCAGCCAAAGACAGGGGTACACCGGGGAGCTGTTTTTT. Translated, it gives CASSQRQGYTGELFF.

This chain uses TRBV19 with TRBJ1-1, with 8 bases lining up with TRBD1. The CDR3 extends over 15 amino acids. Trimming cost V 6 bases and J 5 bases; bases outside gene matches: 11. Germline V gene data show CDR1 as LNHDA and CDR2 as SQIVND (reference sequence). The CDR3 bases are TGTGCCAGTAGATCGGACAGGGCAGGGGAAACTGAAGCTTTCTTT. Residues: CASRSDRAGETEAFF.

The gene calls are TRBV7-9 and TRBJ2-1; D gene ambiguous. The germline CDR1 and CDR2 sequences are SEHNR and FQNEAQ (reference sequence). The CDR3 length is 15 residues. V gave up 2 bases and J gave up 2 bases, with 10 bases separating them. The CDR3 DNA sequence: TGTGCCAGCAGCTTAAATGGGCTAACCTACAATGAGCAGTTCTTC. This codes for CASSLNGLTYNEQFF.

V and J are TRBV7-2 and TRBJ1-2, with no clear D. The CDR3 contains 13 residues. The germline V gene encodes CDR1 SGHTA and CDR2 FQGNSA. The germline V and J ends were trimmed by 0 bases and 4 bases, with 6 bases remaining between them. The CDR3 DNA sequence: TGTGCCAGCAGCTTAGCCGAGTTCTATGGCTACACCTTC. This sequence encodes CASSLAEFYGYTF.

This clone turned up a few times. The chain employs TRBV27 and TRBJ1-3, with D possibly matching TRBD1 (5 bases). The germline V gene has CDR1 MNHEY and CDR2 SMNVEV (reference sequence). Trimming cost V 5 bases and J 4 bases, with 18 bases left between them. The CDR3 is made up of 16 amino acids. CDR3 bases: TGTGCCAGCAGTCCCCGGGGGTTCCAGAGGGGAAACACCATATATTTT. It translates to CASSPRGFQRGNTIYF.

V and J are TRBV30 and TRBJ2-1, with TRBD2 matching over 9 bases. The CDR3 consists of 15 residues. Germline V lookup: CDR1 GTSNPN, CDR2 SVGIG (reference sequence). The J segment lost 4 bases and the V segment lost 5 bases, leaving 9 bases of the junction unmatched. The CDR3 DNA reads TGTGCCTGGCTAACAAGCGGGAGGTCTTACAATGAGCAGTTCTTC. Its protein product is CAWLTSGRSYNEQFF.

The chain uses TRBV29-1 and TRBJ2-3; D unresolved. The CDR3 length is 12 residues. Trimming cost V 6 bases and J 0 bases, with 7 bases left between them. Germline lookup yields CDR1 SQVTM and CDR2 ANQGSEA. Written as DNA, the CDR3 is TGCAGCGTAGATACTAGCACAGATACGCAGTATTTT. Residues: CSVDTSTDTQYF.

The chain has TRBV7-6 and TRBJ2-3; 8 bases are a match to TRBD1. CDR1 and CDR2 from the germline V gene are SGHVS and FNYEAQ. The ends lost 5 bases at V and 4 bases at J; junction bases unmatched: 11. CDR3 length equals 16 residues. CDR3 sequence (DNA): TGTGCCAGCAGCCAAGGGACAGGTCTATCTGCAGATACGCAGTATTTT. Its translation is CASSQGTGLSADTQYF.

This clone was seen many times. V is TRBV5-4 and J is TRBJ2-2; unclear D gene. Germline V CDR1 and CDR2: SGHNT, YYREEE (reference sequence). The V gene lost 1 base and the J gene lost 0 bases, with 7 bases spanning the gap. The CDR3 runs to 15 residues. The CDR3 here is CASSLRSANTGELFF. The CDR3 DNA follows: TGTGCCAGCAGCTTGCGCAGTGCGAACACCGGGGAGCTGTTTTTT.

This chain links TRBV15 with TRBJ1-1; D is unresolved. The V gene lost 3 bases and the J gene lost 0 bases, with 20 bases spanning the gap. The CDR3 runs 18 residues. CDR1 and CDR2 (germline): LNHNV, YYDKDF (reference sequence). The CDR3: CATSSLRHPSFMNTEAFF. The CDR3 nucleotides are TGTGCCACCAGCAGTCTCAGGCATCCTTCTTTTATGAACACTGAAGCTTTCTTT.

To note about this clone: A read error may produce the germline difference seen at one junction end. This rearrangement joins TRBV4-2 to TRBJ1-1, with 9 bases identical to TRBD1. The CDR3 sequence is 11 residues long. The V gene's germline CDR1 is LGHNA and CDR2 YNFKEQ. CDR3 bases: TGTGCCAGCAGCCGTGGGACAGGGCGAAACTTT. It encodes CASSRGTGRNF.

The chain carries TRBV12-5 and TRBJ1-1; no definite D call. This CDR3 comprises 12 residues. The V gene lost 2 bases and the J gene lost 5 bases, with 6 bases spanning the gap. In germline, CDR1 is LGHNT, CDR2 FRNRAP. DNA of the CDR3: TGTGCTAGTGGTTTGCCCGGGACTGAAGCTTTCTTT. Amino acids: CASGLPGTEAFF.

This clone has more than one count but fewer than ten. V gene TRBV19 combines with J gene TRBJ1-6; 8 nucleotides agree with TRBD1. Germline V gives CDR1 LNHDA, CDR2 SQIVND (reference sequence). The junction had 17 bases not matched to a gene; V was cut back by 10 bases and J by 6 bases. The CDR3 spans 17 residues. This CDR3 reads CATAPVGQGDSNSPLHF. The CDR3, as DNA: TGTGCCACCGCCCCCGTAGGACAGGGCGACTCTAATTCACCCCTCCACTTT.

The V gene is TRBV18, the J gene TRBJ1-6, with 7 nucleotides matching TRBD1. Germline values: CDR1 KGHSH, CDR2 LQKENI. The CDR3 spans 15 residues. V was clipped by 3 bases and J by 2 bases; unmatched bases: 1. The CDR3 protein is CASSPGTAYNSPLHF. The CDR3 nucleotides read TGTGCCAGCTCACCCGGGACAGCCTATAATTCACCCCTCCACTTT.

Only one count was recorded for this clone. The chain uses TRBV18 and TRBJ1-1; 9 nucleotides agree with TRBD1. This CDR3 is 13 amino acids long. Trimming at V came to 8 bases and at J to 1 base, leaving 2 bases not matched to a gene. Germline V CDR1 and CDR2: KGHSH, LQKENI. CDR3 sequence: CASGTGQNTEAFF. The CDR3, as DNA: TGTGCCAGCGGGACAGGGCAGAACACTGAAGCTTTCTTT.

This chain joins TRBV28 and TRBJ2-3, with TRBD2 identical over 14 bases. CDR1 and CDR2 (germline): MDHEN, SYDVKM. This CDR3 spans 17 amino acids. Trimming removed 10 bases from V and 8 bases from J; junction bases left unmatched: 17. CDR3 DNA: TGTGCCACCCAGGGACCGCCGGGACTAGCGGGAGATGGTACGCAGTATTTT. It specifies CATQGPPGLAGDGTQYF.

The chain combines TRBV5-1 with TRBJ2-7; 10 bases align to TRBD1. CDR1 and CDR2 from the germline V gene are SGHRS and YFSETQ. This CDR3 has 13 amino acids. The trim removed 5 bases at V and 6 bases at J, leaving 5 bases unmatched. CDR3 sequence: CASRTGGSTEQYF. CDR3 bases: TGCGCCAGCAGGACAGGGGGCTCTACCGAGCAGTACTTC. Filled out from reference TRBV5-1 and TRBJ2-7, the complete variable domain reads KAGVTQTPRYLIKTRGQQVTLSCSPISGHRSVSWYQQTPGQGLQFLFEYFSETQRNKGNFPGRFSGRQFSNSRSEMNVSTLELGDSALYLCASRTGGSTEQYFGPGTRLTVT.